The 26 T cell receptor beta chains given below trace back to one sample, sequenced in a study of blood T cell repertoires in COVID-19. Generated by immunoSEQ multiplex PCR, the TCRdb table keeps only in-frame clones and is missing some. This sample has fewer than 350,000 clones; approximately 89% occur once, and the top ten carry 3% to 4%. The sequencing input was peripheral blood. The receptors come from a woman aged 60-75 years with COVID-19, enrolled during active disease.

This chain connects TRBV6-5 to TRBJ1-2, with 9 bases that match TRBD1. Germline V gene data show CDR1 as MNHEY and CDR2 as SVGAGI. Germline trimming cut 2 bases from V and 5 bases from J; bases unmatched to any gene: 0. The CDR3 loop spans 13 amino acids. For the CDR3, the DNA is TGTGCCAGCAGTTACGACAGGGGGTATGGCTACACCTTC. It yields the protein CASSYDRGYGYTF.

The table lists this clone with a few counts. The chain has TRBV5-6 and TRBJ1-2, with 7 bases aligning to TRBD1. With V trimmed by 4 bases and J by 8 bases, 11 bases remained unmatched. Germline CDR1 is SGHDT and CDR2 is YYEEEE. CDR3 length: 14 residues. CDR3 bases: TGTGCCAGCAGCAGCTTGACAGGGCCCAGCGGCTACACCTTC. Its protein is CASSSLTGPSGYTF.

This clone was picked up a small number of times. J is TRBJ1-5 and V is TRBV4-1; D not certain. Per germline, CDR1 MGHRA and CDR2 YSYEKL. V gave up 0 bases and J gave up 6 bases, with 12 bases separating them. This CDR3 comprises 15 residues. This CDR3 is CASSQDRGIGQPQHF. For the CDR3, the DNA is TGCGCCAGCAGCCAAGATAGAGGTATAGGTCAGCCCCAGCATTTT.

J is TRBJ1-3 and V is TRBV7-9; 8 bases are shared with TRBD1. The V segment lost 5 bases and the J segment 2 bases; nucleotides outside the gene matches: 8. CDR3 length: 16 amino acids. Germline CDR1 and CDR2: SEHNR and FQNEAQ (reference sequence). The CDR3 region is CASSQQGVVPGNTIYF. The CDR3 nucleotides read TGTGCCAGCAGCCAACAGGGGGTTGTACCTGGAAACACCATATATTTT.

V is TRBV10-2 and J is TRBJ1-1; D not certain. This CDR3 has 12 amino acids. Germline CDR1 is WSHSY and CDR2 is SAAADI. Trimming removed 0 bases from V and 11 bases from J, with 10 bases in between. The CDR3 loop is CASSESRVAAFF. The CDR3 DNA follows: TGCGCCAGCAGTGAGTCTAGGGTAGCGGCTTTCTTT.

The chain carries TRBV3-1 (or the pseudogene TRBV3-2) and TRBJ1-1; tentative D call: TRBD1 (5 bases). Germline CDR1 reads LGHDT; CDR2 reads YNNKEL (reference sequence). Trimming pared 4 bases from V and 1 base from J, leaving 10 bases between. This CDR3 spans 14 amino acids. CDR3: CASSRGVANTEAFF. DNA for the CDR3: TGTGCCAGCAGCCGGGGGGTGGCGAACACTGAAGCTTTCTTT.

The chain employs TRBV30 and TRBJ2-3; 7 nucleotides line up with TRBD1. This CDR3 has 13 amino acids. The germline gives CDR1 GTSNPN, CDR2 SVGIG (reference sequence). Trimming removed 6 bases from V and 1 base from J; junction bases left unmatched: 4. The CDR3 region is CACRDRGTDTQYF. DNA for the CDR3: TGTGCCTGCCGGGACAGAGGCACAGATACGCAGTATTTT.

The genes are TRBV28 and TRBJ1-5; 7 positions match TRBD1. This CDR3 is built from 18 residues. The junction had 14 bases not matched to a gene; V was cut back by 4 bases and J by 2 bases. CDR1 is MDHEN, CDR2 SYDVKM, per germline. For the CDR3, the DNA is TGTGCCAGCAGTTGGGGTTTGTCGACAGGGAAAGGCAATCAGCCCCAGCATTTT. Translating gives CASSWGLSTGKGNQPQHF.

This rearrangement joins TRBV18 to TRBJ2-5; 8 nucleotides line up with TRBD2. The CDR3 is 14 residues long. Trimming removed 4 bases from V and 5 bases from J; junction bases left unmatched: 6. Germline values: CDR1 KGHSH, CDR2 LQKENI. DNA for the CDR3: TGTGCCAGCTCACTCGGGGGGGCCCAGGAGACCCAGTACTTC. It translates to CASSLGGAQETQYF.

The gene calls are TRBV28 and TRBJ1-1; no reliable D call. Trimming left V 6 bases short and J 1 base short, with 12 bases between. The germline CDR1 and CDR2 sequences are MDHEN and SYDVKM. This CDR3 is 14 amino acids long. DNA of the CDR3: TGTGCCAGCAGCCCCGGAGGGAAGAACACTGAAGCTTTCTTT. It encodes CASSPGGKNTEAFF.

The CDR3 loop reads CASSSLGYEQYF. The CDR3 nucleotides are TGTGCCAGCAGCTCACTAGGTTACGAGCAGTACTTC. This chain joins TRBV11-2 and TRBJ2-7; the D gene is possibly TRBD2 (5 bases). V was clipped by 4 bases and J by 4 bases, with 8 bases between them. From germline, CDR1 is SGHAT and CDR2 FQNNGV. The CDR3 is 12 amino acids.

This chain joins TRBV9 and TRBJ1-1, with a tentative D call TRBD1 (5 bases). Trimming pared 7 bases from V and 1 base from J, leaving 17 bases between. CDR1 is SGDLS, CDR2 YYNGEE, per germline. The CDR3 covers 15 residues. The CDR3 spells CASARGEGRNTEAFF. The CDR3 bases are TGTGCCAGCGCCCGGGGGGAGGGGAGGAACACTGAAGCTTTCTTT.

This clone was detected once. The J gene is TRBJ2-3, the V gene TRBV30; D is perhaps TRBD1 (6 bases). Trimming cost V 0 bases and J 2 bases, with 12 bases left between them. The CDR3 extends over 15 amino acids. Germline V gene sequence: CDR1 GTSNPN, CDR2 SVGIG (reference sequence). This chain's CDR3 is CAWSVSGAHTDTQYF. Here the CDR3 DNA reads TGTGCCTGGAGTGTATCAGGGGCGCACACAGATACGCAGTATTTT. The variable domain in full, completed from reference TRBV30 and TRBJ2-3, reads SQTIHQWPATLVQPVGSPLSLECTVEGTSNPNLYWYRQAAGRGLQLLFYSVGIGQISSEVPQNLSASRPQDRQFILSSKKLLLSDSGFYLCAWSVSGAHTDTQYFGPGTRLTVL.

This clone was seen once. The germline gene is not matched at one end of the junction; a read error may be the cause. J is TRBJ1-1 and V is TRBV7-7; no definite D call. There are 16 residues in the CDR3. CDR1 is SSHAT and CDR2 is FNYEAQ in the germline V gene (reference sequence). As DNA, the CDR3 is TGTGCTAGCAGCCCCATCGGAGGCAGCCAGGACACTGAAGCTTTCTTT. Amino acid sequence: CASSPIGGSQDTEAFF.

This clone was found many times. The rearrangement uses TRBV7-9 and TRBJ1-4; D ambiguous. CDR3 length: 11 amino acids. Germline V gives CDR1 SEHNR, CDR2 FQNEAQ (reference sequence). V lost 2 bases, J lost 8 bases, and 3 bases lay in between. Here the CDR3 DNA reads TGTGCCAGCAGCTTAAGCGAAAAACTGTTTTTT. Protein sequence: CASSLSEKLFF. Complete variable domain (other parts from reference TRBV7-9 and TRBJ1-4): DTGVSQNPRHKITKRGQNVTFRCDPISEHNRLYWYRQTLGQGPEFLTYFQNEAQLEKSRLLSDRFSAERPKGSFSTLEIQRTEQGDSAMYLCASSLSEKLFFGSGTQLSVL.

This clone was detected ten times or more. This chain links TRBV5-4 with TRBJ2-5; 12 bases fit TRBD2. This CDR3 is 17 amino acids long. The V gene's germline CDR1 is SGHNT and CDR2 YYREEE (reference sequence). Germline trimming cut 0 bases from V and 4 bases from J; bases unmatched to any gene: 7. The CDR3 protein is CASSLGLAGVPRETQYF. CDR3 sequence (DNA): TGTGCCAGCAGCTTGGGACTAGCGGGGGTCCCCCGAGAGACCCAGTACTTC.

The chain employs TRBV11-2 and TRBJ2-2, with D unclear. Germline V gene lookup returns CDR1 SGHAT and CDR2 FQNNGV. Trimming pared 4 bases from V and 5 bases from J, leaving 17 bases between. The CDR3 spans 16 residues. CDR3 sequence reads: CASSSTQTRATGELFF. CDR3 DNA sequence: TGTGCCAGCAGCTCCACCCAGACACGCGCGACCGGGGAGCTGTTTTTT.

About this clone: A read error may produce the germline difference seen at one junction end. This sequence joins TRBV7-7 and TRBJ2-2, with D perhaps TRBD1 (6 bases). CDR3 length: 15 residues. Germline values: CDR1 SSHAT, CDR2 FNYEAQ (reference sequence). CDR3 nucleotides: TGTGCTAGCAGCTTACTGACAGGGAACACCGGGGAGCTGTTTTTT. Its translation: CASSLLTGNTGELFF. Variable domain in full (rest from reference TRBV7-7 and TRBJ2-2): GAGVSQSPRYKVTKRGQDVTLRCDPISSHATLYWYQQALGQGPEFLTYFNYEAQPDKSGLPSDRFSAERPEGSISTLTIQRTEQRDSAMYRCASSLLTGNTGELFFGEGSRLTVL.

V is TRBV30 and J is TRBJ2-2; D possibly corresponds to TRBD1 (5 bases). Germline assignment: CDR1 GTSNPN and CDR2 SVGIG (reference sequence). This CDR3 is 14 amino acids long. In DNA form, the CDR3 reads TGTGCTTTCCAGAGGACAACCAACACCGGGGAGCTGTTTTTT. Translating gives CAFQRTTNTGELFF.

The genes are TRBV3-1 (or the pseudogene TRBV3-2) and TRBJ2-7, with 10 bases matching TRBD2. V lost 4 bases and J lost 0; bases outside the gene matches: 3. This CDR3 is 15 amino acids long. The V gene's germline CDR1 is LGHDT and CDR2 YNNKEL (reference sequence). The CDR3 protein is CASSLWTSGSYEQYF. The DNA for the CDR3 is TGTGCCAGCAGCCTCTGGACTAGCGGCTCCTACGAGCAGTACTTC.

The rearrangement uses TRBV6-5 and TRBJ1-1; possible D gene TRBD1, 5 bases. CDR3 size: 13 residues. Germline loops: CDR1 MNHEY, CDR2 SVGAGI. Trimming removed 7 bases at V and 0 bases at J, with 9 bases between. The CDR3 protein is CASTATVNTEAFF. CDR3 coding DNA: TGTGCCAGCACTGCGACAGTGAACACTGAAGCTTTCTTT.

V usage is TRBV5-1 and J usage is TRBJ2-7, with 8 bases lining up with TRBD1. CDR1 is SGHRS, CDR2 YFSETQ, per germline. CDR3 size: 15 residues. With 4 bases clipped from V and 0 bases from J, the junction kept 6 bases outside the gene matches. In DNA, the CDR3 is TGCGCCAGCAGCCCGGACAGGGCTCTCTCCTACGAGCAGTACTTC. Translating it yields CASSPDRALSYEQYF.

This chain uses TRBV21-1 with TRBJ1-4; no DNA check was done on the table's D call, TRBD1. TRBV21-1 is termed a pseudogene. CDR3 size: 18 residues. The DNA for the CDR3 is TGTGCCAGCAGCAAGTCAGGACAGGGGGCGACAACTAATGAAAAACTGTTTTTT. Protein: CASSKSGQGATTNEKLFF.

The chain couples TRBV30 to TRBJ2-1, with D possibly being TRBD1 (6 bases). The V and J ends lost 0 bases and 5 bases respectively, with 8 bases between them. In germline, CDR1 is GTSNPN, CDR2 SVGIG (reference sequence). The CDR3 spans 13 residues. Here the CDR3 reads CAWSVRTDNEQFF. In nucleotides, the CDR3 is TGTGCCTGGAGTGTACGGACAGACAATGAGCAGTTCTTC.

The chain joins TRBV7-6 to TRBJ2-2; D gene ambiguous. The germline V and J ends were trimmed by 1 base and 2 bases, with 11 bases remaining between them. Germline values: CDR1 SGHVS, CDR2 FNYEAQ. The CDR3 has 16 amino acids. The CDR3 coding sequence is TGTGCCAGCAGCTTAGTTTCTAGACTTAACACCGGGGAGCTGTTTTTT. It is translated as CASSLVSRLNTGELFF.

The V and J genes are TRBV7-2 and TRBJ1-6; D is possibly TRBD1 (6 bases). Trimming cost V 5 bases and J 8 bases, with 13 bases left between them. Germline-derived CDR1 and CDR2 are SGHTA and FQGNSA. The CDR3 sequence is 14 residues long. In DNA form, the CDR3 reads TGTGCCAGCAGCCAACCAGGGGAATATTCACCCCTCCACTTT. Amino acid sequence: CASSQPGEYSPLHF. Using reference TRBV7-2 and TRBJ1-6 for the parts outside the CDR3, the full variable domain is GAGVSQSPSNKVTEKGKDVELRCDPISGHTALYWYRQSLGQGLEFLIYFQGNSAPDKSGLPSDRFSAERTGGSVSTLTIQRTQQEDSAVYLCASSQPGEYSPLHFGNGTRLTVT.